These T cell receptor beta chains were read from a single sample in a study of blood T cell repertoires in COVID-19. Profiling relied on immunoSEQ multiplex PCR, and the TCRdb table lists in-frame clones only, not all of them. The sample records 150,000 or so clones, 80% being singletons. The sample taken for sequencing was peripheral blood. Receptors were obtained from a man aged 60 to 75 with active or convalescent COVID-19. The CDR3 runs from the conserved cysteine through the conserved F or W. The D gene is left open where the match is weak. Size values are once, few and many counts, or a class for expanded clones, and some rows have none.

abundance	j_gene	d_gene	v_gene	CDR3nt	CDR3aa
-	TRBJ1-4	TRBD1	TRBV7-2	TGTGCCAGCAGCTTAGCGATGACAGGGGGCTGGGAAAAACTGTTTTTT	CASSLAMTGGWEKLFF
-	TRBJ2-3	TRBD2	TRBV24-1	TGTGCCACCAGTGTGGGCGGGAGGGCTAATACGCAGTATTTT	CATSVGGRANTQYF
-	TRBJ2-2	-	TRBV19	TGTGCCAGTACCGGGACTCTGGGCGGGGAGCTGTTTTTT	CASTGTLGGELFF
-	TRBJ2-5	TRBD2	TRBV9	TGTGCCAGCACCCCGCGTGGGGAGGGGTGGGAGACCCAGTACTTC	CASTPRGEGWETQYF
-	TRBJ2-1	-	TRBV5-1	TGCGCCAGCAGAGCCGGGACTTCAGGGTACAATGAGCAGTTCTTC	CASRAGTSGYNEQFF
-	TRBJ2-6	-	TRBV4-2	TGTGCCAGCAGCCCTCGACAGCCCGGGGCCAACGTCCTGACTTTC	CASSPRQPGANVLTF
few	TRBJ1-6	-	TRBV28	TGTGCCAGCATTGCCTCGGGGGACTTGCTAAGCTCCTATAATTCACCCCTCCACTTT	CASIASGDLLSSYNSPLHF
-	TRBJ2-1	TRBD2	TRBV5-1	TGCGCCAGCAGCCCACCGGGACTAGCGGGGGCCAATGAGCAGTTCTTC	CASSPPGLAGANEQFF
-	TRBJ2-7	-	TRBV5-1	TGCGCCAGCAGCGGCGGGACTCCGCGGTACGAGCAGTACTTC	CASSGGTPRYEQYF
few	TRBJ1-1	-	TRBV6-5	TGTGCCAGCAGGATGACAGTGAACACTGAAGCTTTCTTT	CASRMTVNTEAFF
-	TRBJ1-2	TRBD1	TRBV19	TGTGCCAGTAACCCGGGACAGGGGAACTATGGCTACACCTTC	CASNPGQGNYGYTF
-	TRBJ1-2	-	TRBV28	TGTGCCAGCAGTTTACCGGGAGGGTCGGGCTACACCTTC	CASSLPGGSGYTF
-	TRBJ2-3	TRBD1	TRBV5-1	TGCGCCAGCAGCGGTTATACAGGGGAGTCATACGATACGCAGTATTTT	CASSGYTGESYDTQYF
-	TRBJ1-4	-	TRBV27	TGTGCCAGCAGTTTATTTGGGGCGCGTGAAAAACTGTTTTTT	CASSLFGAREKLFF
-	TRBJ2-7	-	TRBV7-2	TGTGCCAGCAGCTTATCCTCTCTTAACGAGCAGTACTTC	CASSLSSLNEQYF
-	TRBJ2-7	TRBD1	TRBV4-2	TGTGCCAGCAGCCAAGCAATTTTGGTCGGACAGGCGGACTACGAGCAGTACTTC	CASSQAILVGQADYEQYF
-	TRBJ1-5	-	TRBV3-1/TRBV3-2	TGTGCCAGCAGCCAAGATCTGAATCAGCCCCAGCATTTT	CASSQDLNQPQHF
-	TRBJ2-1	-	TRBV10-3	TGTGCCATCAGCCTCGTGTCAGGCTCCTACAATGAGCAGTTCTTC	CAISLVSGSYNEQFF
-	TRBJ2-1	-	TRBV27	TGTGCCAGCAGTCTGGGACTCCGGAATGAGCAGTTCTTC	CASSLGLRNEQFF
-	TRBJ2-5	TRBD2	TRBV14	TGTGCCAGCAGCCCGAGGGGAGGGACGAGACAACGAGAGACCCAGTACTTC	CASSPRGGTRQRETQYF
few	TRBJ1-5	-	TRBV7-9	TGTGCCAGCAGCTTGTCGTCCGTGGGGGGATTGATCGGCAATCAGCCCCAGCATTTT	CASSLSSVGGLIGNQPQHF
-	TRBJ1-2	-	TRBV10-2	TGCGCCAGCAGTGGGACACAGGGTTGGGACTATGGCTACACCTTC	CASSGTQGWDYGYTF
once	TRBJ1-5	-	TRBV3-1/TRBV3-2	TGTGCCAGCAGCCAGCAGGGGCGATCTCAGCCCCAGCATTTT	CASSQQGRSQPQHF
-	TRBJ2-5	TRBD1	TRBV11-2	TGTGCCAGCAGCCCCTTCCCAAACAGGGGGCAGGGCCAAGAGACCCAGTACTTC	CASSPFPNRGQGQETQYF
-	TRBJ2-5	-	TRBV19	TGTGCCAGTAGTAGACTCCGGGACACCCAAGAGACCCAGTACTTC	CASSRLRDTQETQYF
-	TRBJ2-7	-	TRBV6-5	TGTGCCAGCAGTTACTCCCGGGAAGGGGGTTACGAGCAGTACTTC	CASSYSREGGYEQYF
-	TRBJ2-2	-	TRBV13	TGTGCCAGCAGCTTAGGTCCGGGATTGGATACCGGGGAGCTGTTTTTT	CASSLGPGLDTGELFF
once	TRBJ1-6	TRBD1	TRBV18	TGTGCCAGCTCTCCCATGACAGGGGGGGATTCACCCCTCCACTTT	CASSPMTGGDSPLHF
-	TRBJ1-2	TRBD1	TRBV28	TGTGCCAGCAGTCCCCAGGACAGGGCGGGCTATGGCTACACCTTC	CASSPQDRAGYGYTF
-	TRBJ1-4	-	TRBV6-5	TGTGCCAGCAGTTCGGGGCGGACGGAGGGAAAACTGTTTTTT	CASSSGRTEGKLFF
-	TRBJ2-7	TRBD2	TRBV7-6	TGTGCCAGCAGCACACCGCGGGGAGGGCCGAGGGAGCAGTACTTC	CASSTPRGGPREQYF
-	TRBJ1-1	TRBD1	TRBV12-3/TRBV12-4	TGTGCCAGTTGTGACAGGGGAGGAAGTGAAGCTTTCTTT	CASCDRGGSEAFF
-	TRBJ2-7	TRBD2	TRBV30	TGTGCCTGGGCCCACCAACGGGAGGGCTACGAGCAGTACTTC	CAWAHQREGYEQYF
-	TRBJ2-7	-	TRBV9	TGTGCCAGCAGCGTAAGGGAGGCCCGTGGGGAGCAGTACTTC	CASSVREARGEQYF
-	TRBJ2-5	TRBD2	TRBV2	TGTGCCAGCAGTACGGGAGGGGGACAAGAGACCCAGTACTTC	CASSTGGGQETQYF
once	TRBJ1-1	-	TRBV28	TGTGCCAGCAGTAGGTTCGGCGCCGAGGAAACGAACACTGAAGCTTTCTTT	CASSRFGAEETNTEAFF
-	TRBJ2-1	TRBD1	TRBV24-1	TGTGCCACCGGGGACAGGGGACCCTACAATGAGCAGTTCTTC	CATGDRGPYNEQFF
few	TRBJ1-5	-	TRBV28	TGTGCCAGCAGTTTGGGGCGAAATCAGCCCCAGCATTTT	CASSLGRNQPQHF
-	TRBJ1-2	TRBD1	TRBV6-5	TGTGCCACCTCCGATAGGGACAGGTTGTATGGCTACACCTTC	CATSDRDRLYGYTF
-	TRBJ2-3	TRBD1	TRBV24-1	TGTGCCACCAGTGATTTGGGACAGGGTACAGATACGCAGTATTTT	CATSDLGQGTDTQYF
-	TRBJ2-7	TRBD2	TRBV9	TGTGCCAGCAGCGAGGGACTAGCGGTGGGCGAGCAGTACTTC	CASSEGLAVGEQYF
-	TRBJ2-1	TRBD2	TRBV9	TGTGCCAGCAGCGTGTCGACTAGCGGGAGTGCAGGATCGGATGAGCAGTTCTTC	CASSVSTSGSAGSDEQFF
-	TRBJ1-2	-	TRBV25-1	TGTGCCAGCAGGGGACTTCGAAGAGCTAACTATGGCTACACCTTC	CASRGLRRANYGYTF
once	TRBJ1-4	TRBD1	TRBV5-1	TGCGCCAGCAGCCCGACTAGGACAGGGCCTAATGAAAAACTGTTTTTT	CASSPTRTGPNEKLFF
-	TRBJ1-2	-	TRBV3-1/TRBV3-2	TGTGCCAGCAGCCAAGGTAGAGGGAATGGCTACACCTTC	CASSQGRGNGYTF
-	TRBJ1-3	-	TRBV18	TGTGCCAGCTCACCACCGGGGCAGCTCTCTGGAAACACCATATATTTT	CASSPPGQLSGNTIYF
-	TRBJ1-4	TRBD1	TRBV5-1	TGCGCCAGCAGCCTACAGGGGGCACAGGACGAAAAACTGTTTTTT	CASSLQGAQDEKLFF
-	TRBJ1-2	-	TRBV5-1	TGCGCCAGCAGCTTGGCGCAAACCGGCGGGGGCTACACCTTC	CASSLAQTGGGYTF
-	TRBJ1-1	-	TRBV6-6	TGTGCCAGCAGTTCGGGCTCCGGACACATCACTGAAGCTTTCTTT	CASSSGSGHITEAFF
-	TRBJ2-3	TRBD1	TRBV13	TGTGCCAGCAGCTCGTACAGGGGGCAAGGAGATACGCAGTATTTT	CASSSYRGQGDTQYF
-	TRBJ1-4	-	TRBV6-2/TRBV6-3	TGTGCCAGCAGTTACGAGACTTCGGAAAGCGAAAAACTGTTTTTT	CASSYETSESEKLFF
few	TRBJ2-1	-	TRBV27	TGTGCCAGCAGTTTCGGTAGCCATAATGAGCAGTTCTTC	CASSFGSHNEQFF
-	TRBJ2-7	TRBD1	TRBV28	TGTGCCAGCAGACCCGGGACAGCTACCTACGAGCAGTACTTC	CASRPGTATYEQYF
-	TRBJ2-2	-	TRBV21-1	TGTGCCAGCAGAAACAGGGTCGGGGAGCTGTTTTTT	CASRNRVGELFF
-	TRBJ1-2	-	TRBV2	TGTGCCAGCAGTGGGGCCGGCCCCTATGGCTACACCTTC	CASSGAGPYGYTF